One sample yielded the 16 T cell receptor beta chains listed below, sequenced in a study of OX40 agonist ivuxolimab in advanced cancers. Sequencing was performed with immunoSEQ multiplex PCR; in TCRdb, only in-frame clones are kept and a portion is missing. The data contain roughly 63,000 clones, about 88% of them seen just once; the ten biggest clones take up around 13%. Specimen: CD4+ or CD8+ T cells sorted from blood, collected in a trial of the OX40 agonist ivuxolimab. These receptors all come from an adult with an advanced solid tumor such as melanoma, head and neck, liver or kidney cancer.

This sequence joins TRBV4-1 and TRBJ2-7, with D perhaps matching TRBD1 or TRBD2 (5 bases each). Looked up from germline, CDR1 is MGHRA and CDR2 is YSYEKL. The CDR3 is 15 residues long. The V end lost 0 bases, the J end lost 4 bases, and 13 bases lay between the germline ends. The CDR3 reads CASSQDSGTGYEQYF. The CDR3, as DNA: TGCGCCAGCAGCCAAGACTCTGGGACGGGGTACGAGCAGTACTTC.

In its sample, this clone was seen once. The V and J genes are TRBV27 and TRBJ1-3; no clear D. The CDR3 extends over 15 amino acids. V lost 2 bases, J lost 0 bases, and 8 bases lay in between. CDR1 is MNHEY and CDR2 is SMNVEV in the germline V gene (reference sequence). The CDR3 loop reads CASSLIGGSGNTIYF. The CDR3 coding sequence is TGTGCCAGCAGTTTAATCGGTGGCTCTGGAAACACCATATATTTT.

This clone came up a few times. The rearrangement uses TRBV7-9 and TRBJ2-6, with 7 bases lining up with TRBD1. Trimming took 4 bases from V and 1 from J; bases not matched to a gene: 10. This CDR3 spans 18 amino acids. Germline CDR1 SEHNR, CDR2 FQNEAQ (reference sequence). The CDR3 protein is CASSSTTGLYSGANVLTF. The CDR3 DNA reads TGTGCCAGCAGCTCCACGACAGGGTTGTATTCTGGGGCCAACGTCCTGACTTTC.

V and J are TRBV5-4 and TRBJ2-1; D may be TRBD1 or TRBD2 (6 bases each). The V gene lost 2 bases and the J gene lost 3 bases, with 12 bases spanning the gap. This CDR3 comprises 15 residues. Germline CDR1 reads SGHNT; CDR2 reads YYREEE (reference sequence). In nucleotides, the CDR3 is TGTGCCAGCAGCTTACAACAGGGAGGCTACAATGAGCAGTTCTTC. As protein: CASSLQQGGYNEQFF.

This chain links TRBV19 with TRBJ2-1; 8 bases agree with TRBD2. The junction had 6 bases not matched to a gene; V was cut back by 3 bases and J by 5 bases. Germline assignment: CDR1 LNHDA and CDR2 SQIVND (reference sequence). The CDR3 contains 15 residues. The CDR3 nucleotides are TGTGCCAGTAGTATGGGGACTAGAGGCCACAATGAGCAGTTCTTC. It yields the protein CASSMGTRGHNEQFF.

The chain links TRBV5-1 to TRBJ2-1; 8 bases fit TRBD2. Germline-derived CDR1 and CDR2 are SGHRS and YFSETQ. The CDR3 covers 17 residues. J lost 8 bases, V lost 4 bases, and 17 bases had no gene match. CDR3 region: CASSTVGGAVWIDEQFF. DNA for the CDR3: TGCGCCAGCAGCACCGTCGGGGGGGCGGTATGGATCGATGAGCAGTTCTTC.

V usage is TRBV9 and J usage is TRBJ2-3; D might be TRBD1 or TRBD2, each matching 5 bases. The CDR3 sequence is 13 residues long. Trimming shortened V by 0 bases and J by 6 bases, and 8 bases separated the two germline ends. The germline gives CDR1 SGDLS, CDR2 YYNGEE. CDR3 residues: CASSVAWGDTQYF. The DNA of the CDR3 is TGTGCCAGCAGCGTAGCCTGGGGGGATACGCAGTATTTT.

This clone was seen only once. In DNA, the CDR3 is TGTGCCAGTACCATGGGGGGATATGAGCAGTTCTTC. This codes for CASTMGGYEQFF. The chain couples TRBV19 to TRBJ2-1, with a tentative D call TRBD2 (6 bases). This CDR3 is 12 amino acids long. V was clipped by 7 bases and J by 8 bases, with 12 bases between them. Germline CDR1 is LNHDA and CDR2 is SQIVND (reference sequence).

CDR3 sequence: CASSALAPKETQYF. CDR3 DNA: TGTGCCAGCAGTGCACTGGCCCCGAAGGAGACCCAGTACTTC. This chain connects TRBV28 to TRBJ2-5, with D unresolved. V was cut by 5 bases and J by 5 bases, with 15 bases left in between. Germline CDR1 MDHEN, CDR2 SYDVKM. The CDR3 is 14 residues long. The whole variable domain, filled in from reference TRBV28 and TRBJ2-5, reads DVKVTQSSRYLVKRTGEKVFLECVQDMDHENMFWYRQDPGLGLRLIYFSYDVKMKEKGDIPEGYSVSREKKERFSLILESASTNQTSMYLCASSALAPKETQYFGPGTRLLVL.

The chain recombines TRBV5-1 with TRBJ2-1, with 9 bases that match TRBD2. Trimming at V came to 4 bases and at J to 1 base, leaving 6 bases not matched to a gene. The CDR3 spans 16 residues. The germline V gene encodes CDR1 SGHRS and CDR2 YFSETQ. For the CDR3, the DNA is TGCGCCAGCAGCCCTCCCCTAGCGGGGTCCTACAATGAGCAGTTCTTC. Translated: CASSPPLAGSYNEQFF.

The chain employs TRBV9 and TRBJ1-1, with D tentatively TRBD1 (6 bases). V was trimmed by 4 bases and J by 7 bases, leaving 11 bases between them. The CDR3 has 12 residues. Germline V gene sequence: CDR1 SGDLS, CDR2 YYNGEE. This chain's CDR3 is CASSLRTDEAFF. The DNA of the CDR3 is TGTGCCAGCAGCCTCCGGACAGATGAAGCTTTCTTT.

This clone was picked up one time. The genes are TRBV5-6 and TRBJ2-7, with no clear D. The V end was cut by 0 bases, the J end by 3 bases, with 7 bases between. The germline gives CDR1 SGHDT, CDR2 YYEEEE. This CDR3 has 13 amino acids. CDR3 residues: CASSLVGNYEQYF. The CDR3 DNA sequence: TGTGCCAGCAGCTTGGTTGGGAACTACGAGCAGTACTTC. Variable domain in full (rest from reference TRBV5-6 and TRBJ2-7): DAGVTQSPTHLIKTRGQQVTLRCSPKSGHDTVSWYQQALGQGPQFIFQYYEEEERQRGNFPDRFSGHQFPNYSSELNVNALLLGDSALYLCASSLVGNYEQYFGPGTRLTVT.

Only one count was recorded for this clone. The rearrangement joins TRBV6-1 to TRBJ2-7; TRBD2 is a possible D gene (6 bases). Trimming shortened V by 9 bases and J by 2 bases, and 11 bases separated the two germline ends. CDR3 size: 12 residues. The germline gives CDR1 MNHNS, CDR2 SASEGT. CDR3 residues: CASGDFAYEQYF. For the CDR3, the DNA is TGTGCCAGTGGGGACTTCGCCTACGAGCAGTACTTC.

This rearrangement joins TRBV30 to TRBJ2-1; D ambiguous. This CDR3 has 14 amino acids. The V gene's germline CDR1 is GTSNPN and CDR2 SVGIG (reference sequence). V was cut by 1 base and J by 3 bases, with 10 bases left in between. The chain's CDR3 is CAWSGDKGYNEQFF. The CDR3 DNA reads as TGTGCCTGGAGTGGGGATAAGGGCTACAATGAGCAGTTCTTC.

The chain joins TRBV2 to TRBJ2-7; D is unclear. The ends were cut back, 3 bases at V and 4 bases at J, with 7 bases in the middle. Looked up from germline, CDR1 is SNHLY and CDR2 is FYNNEI. The CDR3 runs to 12 residues. The CDR3 reads CASSDLLYEQYF. CDR3 nucleotides: TGTGCCAGCAGTGATCTATTATACGAGCAGTACTTC.

The chain carries TRBV27 and TRBJ2-1; 8 nucleotides align to TRBD2. Germline V gene sequence: CDR1 MNHEY, CDR2 SMNVEV (reference sequence). The V and J ends lost 2 bases and 8 bases, in that order; junction bases with no gene match: 5. The CDR3 has 14 residues. CDR3 DNA: TGTGCCAGCAGTTTAGGGACTAGATTGTATGAGCAGTTCTTC. As protein: CASSLGTRLYEQFF.